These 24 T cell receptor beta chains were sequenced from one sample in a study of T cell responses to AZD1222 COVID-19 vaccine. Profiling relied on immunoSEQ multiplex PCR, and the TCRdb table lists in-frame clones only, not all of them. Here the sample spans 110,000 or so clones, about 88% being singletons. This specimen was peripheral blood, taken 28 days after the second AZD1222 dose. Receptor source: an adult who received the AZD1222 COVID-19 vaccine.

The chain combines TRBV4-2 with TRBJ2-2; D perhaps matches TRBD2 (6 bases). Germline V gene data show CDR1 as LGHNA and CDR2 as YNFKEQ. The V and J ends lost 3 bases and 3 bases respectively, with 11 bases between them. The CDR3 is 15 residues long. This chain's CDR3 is CASSHVGGDTGELFF. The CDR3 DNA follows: TGTGCCAGCAGCCACGTGGGGGGAGACACCGGGGAGCTGTTTTTT.

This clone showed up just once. CDR3 protein: CASSPLHSSYEQYF. Here the CDR3 DNA reads TGTGCCAGCTCACCACTTCACAGCAGCTACGAGCAGTACTTC. The V gene is TRBV18, the J gene TRBJ2-7, with no clear D. This CDR3 comprises 14 residues. Germline V gene data show CDR1 as KGHSH and CDR2 as LQKENI. V dropped 1 base and J dropped 3 bases, with 10 bases sitting between them.

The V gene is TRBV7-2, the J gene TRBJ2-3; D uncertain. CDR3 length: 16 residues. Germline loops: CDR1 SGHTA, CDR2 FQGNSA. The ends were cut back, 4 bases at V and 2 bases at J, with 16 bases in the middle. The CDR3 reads CASSSESLSNTDTQYF. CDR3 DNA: TGTGCCAGCAGCTCAGAGTCCCTTTCGAACACAGATACGCAGTATTTT.

The CDR3 protein is CASSLVGGGEAFF. Here the CDR3 DNA reads TGTGCCAGCAGCTTAGTAGGTGGTGGTGAAGCTTTCTTT. The chain recombines TRBV11-3 with TRBJ1-1; D unresolved. This CDR3 spans 13 amino acids. V lost 1 base and J 7 bases, leaving 10 bases between the germline ends. The germline gives CDR1 SGHNT, CDR2 YENEEA.

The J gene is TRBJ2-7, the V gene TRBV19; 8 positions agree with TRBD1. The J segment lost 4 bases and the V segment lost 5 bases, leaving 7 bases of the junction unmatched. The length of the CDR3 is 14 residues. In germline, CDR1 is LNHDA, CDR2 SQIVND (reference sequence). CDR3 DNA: TGTGCCAGTAGTTCGGACAGGGAACAATACGAGCAGTACTTC. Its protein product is CASSSDREQYEQYF.

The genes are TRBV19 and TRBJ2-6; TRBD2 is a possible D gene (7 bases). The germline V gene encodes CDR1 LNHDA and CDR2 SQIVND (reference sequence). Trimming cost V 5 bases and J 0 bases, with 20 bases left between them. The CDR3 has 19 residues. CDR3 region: CASSPSGGGGRSGANVLTF. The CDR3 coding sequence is TGTGCCAGTAGTCCTAGTGGGGGCGGGGGCCGCTCTGGGGCCAACGTCCTGACTTTC.

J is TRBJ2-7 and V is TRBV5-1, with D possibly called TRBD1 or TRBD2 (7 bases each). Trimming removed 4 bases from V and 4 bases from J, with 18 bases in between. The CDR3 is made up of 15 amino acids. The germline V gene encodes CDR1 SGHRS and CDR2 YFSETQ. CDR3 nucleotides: TGCGCCAGCAGCCCGGGGGGAGGGGGCGAGTACGAGCAGTACTTC. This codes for CASSPGGGGEYEQYF.

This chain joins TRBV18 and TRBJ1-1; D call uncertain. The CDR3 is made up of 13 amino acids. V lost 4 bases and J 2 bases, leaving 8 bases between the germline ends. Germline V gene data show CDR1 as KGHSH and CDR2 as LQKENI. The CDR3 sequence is CASSRVRNTEAFF. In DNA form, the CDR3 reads TGTGCCAGCTCACGGGTTCGCAACACTGAAGCTTTCTTT.

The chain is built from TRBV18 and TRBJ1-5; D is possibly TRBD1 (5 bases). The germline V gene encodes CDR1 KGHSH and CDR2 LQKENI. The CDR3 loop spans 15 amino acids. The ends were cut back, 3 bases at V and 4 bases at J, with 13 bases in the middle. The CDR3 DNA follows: TGTGCCAGCTCACCGGGACTGGACCGGAATCAGCCCCAGCATTTT. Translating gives CASSPGLDRNQPQHF.

The CDR3 sequence is CASSQPTMGNTIYF. DNA for the CDR3: TGCGCCAGCAGCCAACCGACAATGGGAAACACCATATATTTT. The rearrangement joins TRBV4-1 to TRBJ1-3, with unresolved D. Germline values: CDR1 MGHRA, CDR2 YSYEKL. This CDR3 contains 14 residues. With 2 bases removed from V and 4 bases from J, the gap between germline ends came to 9 bases.

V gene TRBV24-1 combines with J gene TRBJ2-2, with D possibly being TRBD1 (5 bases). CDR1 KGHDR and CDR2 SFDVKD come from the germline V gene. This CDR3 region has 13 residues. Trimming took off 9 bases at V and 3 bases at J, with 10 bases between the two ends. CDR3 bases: TGTGCCACCGACAGCCCGGACACCGGGGAGCTGTTTTTT. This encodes CATDSPDTGELFF.

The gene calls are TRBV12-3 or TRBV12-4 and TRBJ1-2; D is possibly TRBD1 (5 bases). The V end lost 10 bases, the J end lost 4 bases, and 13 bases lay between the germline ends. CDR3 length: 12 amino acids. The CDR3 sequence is CATSRGSYGYTF. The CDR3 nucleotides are TGTGCCACTTCCCGGGGGAGCTATGGCTACACCTTC.

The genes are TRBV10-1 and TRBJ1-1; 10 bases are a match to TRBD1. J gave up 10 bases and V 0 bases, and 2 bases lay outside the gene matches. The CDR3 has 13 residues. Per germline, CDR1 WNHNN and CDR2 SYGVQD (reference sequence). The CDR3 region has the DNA TGCGCCAGCAGTGAGTCGGACAGGGGGGGAGCTTTCTTT. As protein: CASSESDRGGAFF.

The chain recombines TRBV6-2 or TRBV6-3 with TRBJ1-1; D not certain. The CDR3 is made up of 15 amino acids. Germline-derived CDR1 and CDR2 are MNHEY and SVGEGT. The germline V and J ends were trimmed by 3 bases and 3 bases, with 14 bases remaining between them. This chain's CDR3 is CASSYGGRTYTEAFF. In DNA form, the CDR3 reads TGTGCCAGCAGTTATGGTGGGCGTACCTACACTGAAGCTTTCTTT.

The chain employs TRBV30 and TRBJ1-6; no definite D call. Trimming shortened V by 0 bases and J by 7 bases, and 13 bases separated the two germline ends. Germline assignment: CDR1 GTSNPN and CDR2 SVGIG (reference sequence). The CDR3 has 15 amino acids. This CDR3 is CAWSVYTTLNSPLHF. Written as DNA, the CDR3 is TGTGCCTGGAGTGTATACACAACACTAAATTCACCCCTCCACTTT.

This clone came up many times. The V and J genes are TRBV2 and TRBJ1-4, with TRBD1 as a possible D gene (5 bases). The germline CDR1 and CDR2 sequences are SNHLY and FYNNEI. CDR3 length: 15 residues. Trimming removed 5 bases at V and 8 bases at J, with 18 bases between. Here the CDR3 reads CASSNQGTGREKLFF. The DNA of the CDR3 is TGTGCCAGCAGTAATCAGGGCACCGGGAGGGAAAAACTGTTTTTT.

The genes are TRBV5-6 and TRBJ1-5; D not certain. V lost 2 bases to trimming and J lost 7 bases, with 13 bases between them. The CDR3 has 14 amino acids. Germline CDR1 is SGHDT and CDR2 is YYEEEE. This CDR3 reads CASSLSRAYQPQHF. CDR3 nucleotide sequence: TGTGCCAGCAGCTTATCGAGGGCTTACCAGCCCCAGCATTTT.

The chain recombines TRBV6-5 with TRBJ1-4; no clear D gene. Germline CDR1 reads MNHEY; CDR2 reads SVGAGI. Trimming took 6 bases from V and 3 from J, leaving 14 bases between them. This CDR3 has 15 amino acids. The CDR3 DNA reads TGTGCCAGCAGGCGGGATCGAAGCGCTAATGAAAAACTGTTTTTT. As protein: CASRRDRSANEKLFF.

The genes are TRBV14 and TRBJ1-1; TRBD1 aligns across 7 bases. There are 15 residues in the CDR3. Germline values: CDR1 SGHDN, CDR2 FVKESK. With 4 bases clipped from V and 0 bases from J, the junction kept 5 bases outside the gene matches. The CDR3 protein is CASSPWTGVNTEAFF. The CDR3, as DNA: TGTGCCAGCAGCCCCTGGACAGGCGTGAACACTGAAGCTTTCTTT.

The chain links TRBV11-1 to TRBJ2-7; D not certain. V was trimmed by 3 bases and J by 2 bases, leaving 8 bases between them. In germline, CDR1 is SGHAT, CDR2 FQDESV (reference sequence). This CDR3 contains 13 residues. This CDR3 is CASSFSQAYEQYF. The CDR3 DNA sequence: TGTGCCAGCAGCTTTTCGCAGGCCTACGAGCAGTACTTC.

CDR3 protein: CASSSPNYGYTF. The CDR3 nucleotides are TGTGCCAGCAGCTCCCCTAACTATGGCTACACCTTC. The rearrangement links TRBV6-5 to TRBJ1-2; no firm D call. The CDR3 has 12 residues. Germline-derived CDR1 and CDR2 are MNHEY and SVGAGI. Trimming removed 6 bases at V and 0 bases at J, with 5 bases between.

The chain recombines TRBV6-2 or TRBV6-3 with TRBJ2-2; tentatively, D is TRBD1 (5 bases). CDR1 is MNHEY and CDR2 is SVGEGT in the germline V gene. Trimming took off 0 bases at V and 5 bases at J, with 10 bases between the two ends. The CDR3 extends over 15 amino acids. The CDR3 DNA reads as TGTGCCAGCAGTTACTCGGCAGGGCGGACCGGGGAGCTGTTTTTT. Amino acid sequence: CASSYSAGRTGELFF.

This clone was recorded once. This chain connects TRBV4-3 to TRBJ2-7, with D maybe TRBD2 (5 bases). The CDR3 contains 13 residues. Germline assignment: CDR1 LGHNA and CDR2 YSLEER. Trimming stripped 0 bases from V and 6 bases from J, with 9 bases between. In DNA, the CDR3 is TGCGCCAGCAGCCAAGAGCGGGCCGGCGAGCAGTACTTC. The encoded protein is CASSQERAGEQYF.

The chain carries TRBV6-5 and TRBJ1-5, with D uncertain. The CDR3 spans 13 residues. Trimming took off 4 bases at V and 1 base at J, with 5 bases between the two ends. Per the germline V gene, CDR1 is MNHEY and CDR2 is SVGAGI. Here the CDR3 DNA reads TGTGCCAGCAGTTCCGGCAGCAATCAGCCCCAGCATTTT. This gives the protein CASSSGSNQPQHF.